A single sample is the source of the 8 T cell receptor beta chains below, sequenced in a study of identical twins. From the 5' RACE reads, TCRdb called clonotypes with MiXCR, one entry per CDR3 protein. The profile covers roughly 570,000 distinct CDR3 sequences, with nearly 10% appearing a single time and around 3.1% taken by the ten largest. This same sample was also part of a study on yellow fever vaccine responses in identical twins.

Input material: PBMCs. The receptors derive from a woman under 30 in good health.

CDR3 amino acids: CASSQDFRGPTYEQYF. For the CDR3, the DNA is TGCGCCAGCAGCCAAGATTTCAGGGGCCCCACCTACGAGCAGTACTTC. V and J are TRBV4-3 and TRBJ2-7, with D maybe TRBD1 (6 bases). The CDR3 covers 16 residues. CDR1 LGHNA and CDR2 YSLEER come from the germline V gene. Trimming took 0 bases from V and 2 from J, leaving 14 bases between them.

This chain connects TRBV4-1 to TRBJ1-1, with D unclear. This CDR3 has 15 residues. V was clipped by 1 base and J by 0 bases, with 9 bases between them. Germline V gives CDR1 MGHRA, CDR2 YSYEKL. CDR3 sequence reads: CASSQVSGVNTEAFF. The CDR3 DNA follows: TGCGCCAGCAGCCAAGTCTCGGGAGTGAACACTGAAGCTTTCTTT.

The chain recombines TRBV19 with TRBJ2-2, with D possibly being TRBD1 or TRBD2 (5 bases each). The CDR3 is made up of 14 amino acids. The V gene lost 6 bases and the J gene lost 8 bases, with 16 bases spanning the gap. The V gene's germline CDR1 is LNHDA and CDR2 SQIVND (reference sequence). CDR3 sequence (DNA): TGTGCCAGTAGCCCGCGGGCAGGGTCTGGGGAGCTGTTTTTT. This codes for CASSPRAGSGELFF.

This clonotype has just a few counts. CDR3 sequence (DNA): TGTGCCAGCAGCCCGTCTCCCTACGAGCAGTACTTC. Translated, it gives CASSPSPYEQYF. V is TRBV7-2 and J is TRBJ2-7; D unresolved. V was cut by 5 bases and J by 2 bases, with 7 bases left in between. Germline V gene sequence: CDR1 SGHTA, CDR2 FQGNSA. The CDR3 is made up of 12 amino acids.

This chain connects TRBV6-2 or TRBV6-3 to TRBJ1-1; D is undetermined. The CDR3 has 15 amino acids. V lost 0 bases and J 1 base, leaving 9 bases between the germline ends. Germline assignment: CDR1 MNHEY and CDR2 SVGEGT. DNA for the CDR3: TGTGCCAGCAGTTACTCGAATTACGGGAACACTGAAGCTTTCTTT. As protein: CASSYSNYGNTEAFF.

V usage is TRBV7-6 and J usage is TRBJ2-1, with unresolved D. The CDR3 sequence is 13 residues long. V lost 3 bases and J lost 7, with 10 bases in between. Germline lookup yields CDR1 SGHVS and CDR2 FNYEAQ. In nucleotides, the CDR3 is TGTGCCAGCAGCTTCGGAGCGATAAATGAGCAGTTCTTC. This sequence encodes CASSFGAINEQFF.

The chain is built from TRBV25-1 and TRBJ1-5, with D possibly matching TRBD1 (5 bases). The CDR3 is 14 residues long. Germline CDR1 and CDR2: MGHDK and SYGVNS. V was trimmed by 3 bases and J by 4 bases, leaving 10 bases between them. CDR3 in amino acids: CASSDQGSNQPQHF. The DNA of the CDR3 is TGTGCCAGCAGTGACCAGGGTTCGAATCAGCCCCAGCATTTT.

The sample holds a few counts of this clonotype. V usage is TRBV20-1 and J usage is TRBJ2-7; TRBD1 or TRBD2 may be the D gene (5 bases each). Germline CDR1 reads DFQATT; CDR2 reads SNEGSKA (reference sequence). The CDR3 extends over 14 amino acids. With 3 bases removed from V and 0 bases from J, the gap between germline ends came to 12 bases. CDR3 loop: CSASSRGLSYEQYF. The CDR3 bases are TGCAGTGCTAGCTCACGGGGCCTCTCCTACGAGCAGTACTTC.